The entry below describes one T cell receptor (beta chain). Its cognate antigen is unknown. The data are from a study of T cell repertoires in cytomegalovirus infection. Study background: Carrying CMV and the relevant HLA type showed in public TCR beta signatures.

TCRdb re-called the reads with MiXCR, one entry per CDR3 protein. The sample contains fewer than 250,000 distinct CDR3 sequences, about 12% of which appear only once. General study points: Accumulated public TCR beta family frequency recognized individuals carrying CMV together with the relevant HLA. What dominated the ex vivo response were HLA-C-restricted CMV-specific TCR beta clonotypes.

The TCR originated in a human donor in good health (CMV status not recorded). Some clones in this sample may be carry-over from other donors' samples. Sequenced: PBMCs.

The CDR3 bases are TGTGCCATCATCTCCGGGACCCGGGGAGAGACCCAGTACTTC. This translates into CAIISGTRGETQYF. J is TRBJ2-5 and V is TRBV10-3, with D perhaps TRBD1 or TRBD2 (5 bases each). In germline, CDR1 is ENHRY, CDR2 SYGVKD. V was trimmed by 7 bases and J by 4 bases, leaving 16 bases between them. The length of the CDR3 is 14 residues.